This is a list of T cell receptor beta chains from one sample in a study of blood T cell repertoires in COVID-19. Sequencing used immunoSEQ multiplex PCR; TCRdb keeps in-frame clones, though not all of them. The table has 150,000 to 200,000 clones, approximately 79% seen once. The material sequenced was peripheral blood. The origin of the receptors is a woman in her thirties or forties with COVID-19, enrolled during active disease. The CDR3 runs from the conserved cysteine through the conserved F or W. D genes are given only for firm matches. Clone size is given for some rows only: seen once, a few or many times, or a class if the clone is expanded.

D	J	V	size	DNA	CDR3
TRBD1	TRBJ2-2	TRBV28	few	TGTGCCAGCAGTTCTACAGGGGACACCGGGGAGCTGTTTTTT	CASSSTGDTGELFF
.	TRBJ1-1	TRBV6-1	.	TGTGCCAGCAGTGAAATGGGGGGAGCTTTCTTT	CASSEMGGAFF
.	TRBJ2-7	TRBV3-1/TRBV3-2	.	TGTGCCAGCAGCCAACCGGCTCACCTCCGGGGCTACGAGCAGTACTTC	CASSQPAHLRGYEQYF
.	TRBJ2-3	TRBV28	.	TGTGCCAGCGGGGGGGCCTTTGATACGCAGTATTTT	CASGGAFDTQYF
.	TRBJ1-5	TRBV7-2	few	TGTGCCAGCAGCTTTTCGGGCAGGGGCAGTAATCAGCCCCAGCATTTT	CASSFSGRGSNQPQHF
TRBD2	TRBJ2-1	TRBV30	.	TGTGCCTGGGCCTCAGGACTAGCGGGCGAGCAGTTCTTC	CAWASGLAGEQFF
.	TRBJ1-6	TRBV19	.	TGTGCCAGTAATATACCCGGGGGGCCGGGATCACCCCTCCACTTT	CASNIPGGPGSPLHF
.	TRBJ2-7	TRBV5-1	.	TGCGCCAGCAGTACTGTATCGGCCTACGAGCAGTACTTC	CASSTVSAYEQYF
TRBD2	TRBJ2-7	TRBV5-4	once	TGTGCCAGCAGCAAGGGGACTAGCGGGAGGGGGCTAGCCTACGAGCAGTACTTC	CASSKGTSGRGLAYEQYF
TRBD1	TRBJ2-3	TRBV6-2/TRBV6-3	.	TGTGCCAGCAGTTACGGGGGACAGGGGAGTACAGCAACGCAGTATTTT	CASSYGGQGSTATQYF
.	TRBJ2-7	TRBV9	.	TGTGCCAGCAGCGTGCTTGGAGGGAGCTCCTACGAGCAGTACTTC	CASSVLGGSSYEQYF
.	TRBJ1-2	TRBV5-4	.	TGTGCCAGCAGCTGGGAGTCGGTGAGAGCTAACTATGGCTACACCTTC	CASSWESVRANYGYTF
TRBD2	TRBJ2-1	TRBV19	.	TGTGCCAGTAACCCCTTCCGGGGGAGGTCAGGACTAGCGGGAGGGGAGACCCCGTTCAATGAGCAGTTCTTC	CASNPFRGRSGLAGGETPFNEQFF
.	TRBJ1-1	TRBV4-1	.	TGCGCCAGCAGCCAAGGGGTCACCGGGACAACGGGCACTGAAGCTTTCTTT	CASSQGVTGTTGTEAFF
TRBD2	TRBJ2-1	TRBV5-1	.	TGCGCTAGCACGGCGGGAGGGGGAAATGAGCAGTTCTTC	CASTAGGGNEQFF
.	TRBJ1-2	TRBV4-1	.	TGCGCCAGCAGCCAAGGTGACAGCGCTAACTATGGCTACACCTTC	CASSQGDSANYGYTF
TRBD2	TRBJ2-1	TRBV4-2	.	TGTGCCAGCAGCCAAGATCGACTAGCGGCTTTTGGTGAGCAGTTCTTC	CASSQDRLAAFGEQFF
.	TRBJ2-5	TRBV19	once	TGTGCCAGTACCCTTGGGGGGGGCCGGGAAGAGACCCAGTACTTC	CASTLGGGREETQYF
.	TRBJ2-1	TRBV7-2	.	TGTGCCAGCAGCTTAGTTGCGGGGGCCCAAGGGAATGAGCAGTTCTTC	CASSLVAGAQGNEQFF
.	TRBJ2-7	TRBV2	.	TGTGCCAGCAGTGAACGGGGACTGGGCGGCTCCTACGAGCAGTACTTC	CASSERGLGGSYEQYF
.	TRBJ2-1	TRBV7-9	.	TGTGCCAGCGGCCCGACAGGCGTGGATGAGCAGTTCTTC	CASGPTGVDEQFF
TRBD1	TRBJ2-1	TRBV27	.	TGTGCCAGCAGGCGGCTTACCGGGACAGGGGGCTTGTCTAGCACGTATGGTGAGCAGTTCTTC	CASRRLTGTGGLSSTYGEQFF
.	TRBJ1-1	TRBV28	.	TGTGCCAGCAGTTTACTAGTGAACACTGAAGCTTTCTTT	CASSLLVNTEAFF
TRBD1	TRBJ2-1	TRBV30	few	TGTGCCTGGATCGAGACCGGGACAGGGGCCAATGAGCAGTTCTTC	CAWIETGTGANEQFF
.	TRBJ1-2	TRBV5-5	few	TGTGCCAGCAGTCCCAGACAGAACTATGGCTACACCTTC	CASSPRQNYGYTF
.	TRBJ1-1	TRBV18	.	TGTGCCAGCTCACTCCAGACAAATGACAATGAAGCTTTCTTT	CASSLQTNDNEAFF
.	TRBJ2-1	TRBV28	few	TGTGCCAGCAGTTCAAACAATGAGCAGTTCTTC	CASSSNNEQFF
.	TRBJ2-7	TRBV10-3	.	TGTGCCATCAGTGAACAGAGTTCCTACGAGCAGTACTTC	CAISEQSSYEQYF
.	TRBJ1-2	TRBV6-1	.	TGTGCCAGCAGTGAGCAGGGTTCTAACTATGGCTACACCTTC	CASSEQGSNYGYTF
.	TRBJ2-2	TRBV6-6	.	TGTGCCAGCAGTTACTTGGCAGGGCACGGGGAGCTGTTTTTT	CASSYLAGHGELFF
TRBD2	TRBJ2-1	TRBV2	.	TGTGCCAGCAGTGCGACTAGCGGGAGGGTCTATGAGCAGTTCTTC	CASSATSGRVYEQFF
TRBD1	TRBJ2-1	TRBV5-4	.	TGTGCCAGCAGCTTCAACTACAGGGGGGAATTAGATGAGCAGTTCTTC	CASSFNYRGELDEQFF
TRBD2	TRBJ2-1	TRBV3-1/TRBV3-2	.	TGTGCCAGCAGCCGGGGGGGAGGGGCCCCAAATGAGCAGTTCTTC	CASSRGGGAPNEQFF
.	TRBJ1-2	TRBV5-5	.	TGTGCCAGCAGCTTGGGAGTCGGGCTCGGGGGTGGCTACACCTTC	CASSLGVGLGGGYTF
.	TRBJ2-2	TRBV2	once	TGTGCCAGCAGTGCACTACACACCGGGGAGCTGTTTTTT	CASSALHTGELFF
TRBD2	TRBJ2-1	TRBV19	.	TGTGCCAGTAGTATAGATACCCTAGCGGGAGGAGGCTACAATGAGCAGTTCTTC	CASSIDTLAGGGYNEQFF
.	TRBJ2-7	TRBV4-2	few	TGTGCCAGCAGCCAAGATGAGAGGGGGGGCTACGAGCAGTACTTC	CASSQDERGGYEQYF
.	TRBJ1-3	TRBV19	.	TGTGCCAGTAGTATTGGCTCAAACTCTGGAAACACCATATATTTT	CASSIGSNSGNTIYF
.	TRBJ1-1	TRBV5-1	once	TGCGCCAGCAGCCCGGGGGAGACAGTCTGGGCTTTCTTT	CASSPGETVWAFF
.	TRBJ1-2	TRBV28	.	TGTGCCAGCAGTCTCGGACAGAACTATGGCTACACCTTC	CASSLGQNYGYTF